The T cell receptor (beta chain) described here comes from a study of T-cell memory formation after mild COVID-19. The overall study: TCR clusters mostly belonged to single donors. Whole-study findings and limits: A second wave expanding day 15 to 37 was CD4+-biased; contracting clones were balanced.

Details on this clonotype: Its antigen is unknown.

TCRdb independently ran MiXCR on the 5' RACE reads; one entry per CDR3 protein. The sample includes under 300,000 distinct CDR3 sequences, roughly 15% seen only once; the top ten take roughly 20%. Germline V gene data show CDR1 as SGHTA and CDR2 as FQGNSA. The CDR3 totals 14 residues. Trimming pared 1 base from V and 3 bases from J, leaving 9 bases between. This chain joins TRBV7-2 and TRBJ2-5; D unclear. The clonotype comes from a man between 18 and 29 years old who had mild COVID-19 (a few samples of this study predate the infection). Cell type and time point are not known. Sequencing was performed on PBMCs or a T cell subset sorted from them (not recorded which). CDR3 sequence: CASSLGILKETQYF. DNA of the CDR3: TGTGCCAGCAGCTTAGGGATCTTGAAAGAGACCCAGTACTTC.